This TCR beta chain was identified in a study of blood T cell repertoires in COVID-19. In the authors' methods: Amplification of reference gene primers provided the estimated nucleated cell counts. Measured with immunoSEQ multiplex PCR; TCRdb has only the in-frame clones, and not every one. The V and J calls and the clone size are those of that table, but D and trimming were determined from the DNA. Among fewer than 250,000 clones listed, around 84% were seen once. This CDR3 has 10 amino acids. CDR1 and CDR2 (germline): DFQATT, SNEGSKA (reference sequence). Between the trimmed V and J ends, which lost 5 bases and 5 bases, there was a span of 6 bases.

The sequence was collected from a human donor in a cohort sampled during active COVID-19. Sequencing was carried out using peripheral blood. The gene calls are TRBV20-1 and TRBJ1-2; D is unresolved. The CDR3: CSAPGYGYTF. In DNA form, the CDR3 reads TGCAGTGCTCCGGGGTATGGCTACACCTTC.